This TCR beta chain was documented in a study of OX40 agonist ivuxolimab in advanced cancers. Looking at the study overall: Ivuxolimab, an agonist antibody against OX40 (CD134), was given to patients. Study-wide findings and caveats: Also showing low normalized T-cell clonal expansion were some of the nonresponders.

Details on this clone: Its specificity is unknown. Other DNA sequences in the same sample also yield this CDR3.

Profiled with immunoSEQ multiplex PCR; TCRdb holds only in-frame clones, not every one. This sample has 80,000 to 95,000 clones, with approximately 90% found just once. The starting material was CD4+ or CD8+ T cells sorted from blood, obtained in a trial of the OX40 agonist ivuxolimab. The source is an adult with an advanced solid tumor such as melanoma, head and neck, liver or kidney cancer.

CDR3: CASSLVAGEGTGELFF. CDR3 coding DNA: TGCGCCAGCAGCTTGGTAGCGGGAGAAGGCACCGGGGAGCTGTTTTTT. The chain carries TRBV5-1 and TRBJ2-2, with 9 bases lining up with TRBD2. The V and J ends lost 0 bases and 4 bases, in that order; junction bases with no gene match: 4. The CDR3 consists of 16 residues. Germline V gene data show CDR1 as SGHRS and CDR2 as YFSETQ.